This T cell receptor (beta chain) was recorded in a study of B cell selection in AIRE deficiency. This clone was picked up one time. The CDR3 totals 12 residues. V dropped 8 bases and J dropped 1 base, with 11 bases sitting between them. Germline CDR1 and CDR2: GTSNPN and SVGIG (reference sequence). Sorting defined conventional CD4 T cells as CD4+CD127+. The protocol was immunoSEQ multiplex PCR, while the TCRdb copy is restricted to in-frame clones and leaves out a portion. Of around 23,000 clones listed, roughly 96% are singletons. The receptor's source is a human donor in good health. Sequencing was performed on CD4+CD127+ conventional T cells sorted from PBMCs. The chain employs TRBV30 and TRBJ1-1; perhaps TRBD1 as D (6 bases). The CDR3 sequence: CALGHSNTEAFF. DNA of the CDR3: TGTGCCCTGGGACATTCGAACACTGAAGCTTTCTTT.